This is a list of T cell receptor beta chains from one sample in a study of control samples from healthy donors and cancer patients. Method: immunoSEQ multiplex PCR; TCRdb's copy keeps in-frame clones and lacks some. The data hold about 160,000 clones, with 96% observed a single time. The sample taken for sequencing was blood. Receptors were obtained from a woman aged 25 to 39 in good health. Each CDR3 is given with its conserved first and last residue. A D gene is named only where the DNA matches it firmly. Only some rows state a clone size, as once, few, many or a class for expanded clones.

>TRBJ1-2|TRBV29-1|NA|NA
CSVDQGGYTF
TGCAGCGTTGACCAGGGAGGCTACACCTTC
>TRBJ2-6|TRBV19|NA|NA
CASSTLGVPSSGANVLTF
TGTGCCAGTAGTACTCTAGGAGTCCCGAGCTCTGGGGCCAACGTCCTGACTTTC
>TRBJ1-6|TRBV30|NA|NA
CAWSTRTAYNSPLHF
TGTGCCTGGAGTACGAGGACCGCCTATAATTCACCCCTCCACTTT
>TRBJ2-2|TRBV28|NA|NA
CASKQVNTGELFF
TGTGCCAGCAAACAGGTGAACACCGGGGAGCTGTTTTTT
>TRBJ2-3|TRBV18|NA|NA
CASSLVSGKTTDTQYF
TGTGCCAGCTCATTGGTTAGCGGTAAAACGACAGATACGCAGTATTTT
>TRBJ2-6|TRBV7-3|NA|NA
CASSTWAGSGANVLTF
TGTGCCAGCAGCACATGGGCGGGTTCTGGGGCCAACGTCCTGACTTTC
>TRBJ2-1|TRBV11-3|TRBD2|NA
CASSSDLGGGFVNEQFF
TGTGCCAGCAGCTCGGATCTTGGGGGAGGGTTTGTCAATGAGCAGTTCTTC
>TRBJ1-6|TRBV3-1/TRBV3-2|NA|NA
CASSPTAYNSPLHF
TGTGCCAGCAGCCCTACAGCTTATAATTCACCCCTCCACTTT
>TRBJ1-2|TRBV19|NA|NA
CASSILVGEGYTF
TGTGCCAGTAGTATCTTGGTAGGGGAGGGCTACACCTTC
>TRBJ1-5|TRBV19|TRBD1|NA
CASSIDLAGGFLNQPQHF
TGTGCCAGTAGTATAGACCTGGCAGGGGGTTTCCTCAATCAGCCCCAGCATTTT
>TRBJ1-1|TRBV7-9|NA|NA
CASSLQTNTEAFF
TGTGCCAGCAGCTTGCAAACGAACACTGAAGCTTTCTTT
>TRBJ2-1|TRBV7-9|NA|NA
CASSSWTVYNEQFF
TGTGCCAGCAGCTCCTGGACCGTCTACAATGAGCAGTTCTTC
>TRBJ2-6|TRBV5-4|NA|once
CASSLFPGDRSGANVLTF
TGTGCCAGCAGCTTGTTCCCAGGGGACCGCTCTGGGGCCAACGTCCTGACTTTC
>TRBJ2-4|TRBV15|TRBD1|NA
CATRSRDRNIQYF
TGTGCCACCAGAAGCCGGGACAGAAACATTCAGTACTTC
>TRBJ2-2|TRBV3-1/TRBV3-2|NA|few
CAAAGLTGTGELFF
TGTGCAGCAGCAGGGCTCACGGGTACCGGGGAGCTGTTTTTT
>TRBJ2-7|TRBV11-3|NA|NA
CASSPGGGGSYEQYF
TGTGCCAGCAGCCCTGGAGGGGGGGGCTCCTACGAGCAGTACTTC
>TRBJ2-3|TRBV10-3|TRBD2|NA
CAISESWGGLAGETDTQYF
TGTGCCATCAGTGAAAGTTGGGGAGGGCTAGCGGGAGAAACAGATACGCAGTATTTT
>TRBJ2-7|TRBV30|NA|NA
CAWTTDNTYEQYF
TGTGCCTGGACTACCGACAACACCTACGAGCAGTACTTC
>TRBJ2-3|TRBV18|TRBD2|NA
CASSPTSGRTTSTDTQYF
TGTGCCAGCTCACCAACTAGCGGGAGGACAACTAGCACAGATACGCAGTATTTT
>TRBJ1-6|TRBV6-5|NA|NA
CASSSVAVSPLHF
TGTGCCAGCAGTTCTGTTGCGGTTTCACCCCTCCACTTT
>TRBJ2-7|TRBV28|TRBD2|NA
CASRPGLAGAYEQYF
TGTGCCAGCAGACCAGGACTAGCGGGGGCCTACGAGCAGTACTTC
>TRBJ1-1|TRBV10-3|NA|NA
CAIKERTDGQGTEAFF
TGTGCCATCAAAGAGAGGACAGACGGGCAGGGCACTGAAGCTTTCTTT
>TRBJ2-7|TRBV3-1/TRBV3-2|TRBD2|NA
CASSQGGGVRYEQYF
TGTGCCAGCAGCCAAGGTGGGGGGGTTCGATACGAGCAGTACTTC
>TRBJ2-7|TRBV3-1/TRBV3-2|NA|NA
CASSQDLYRESYEQYF
TGTGCCAGCAGCCAAGATCTTTACAGGGAATCCTACGAGCAGTACTTC
>TRBJ2-2|TRBV30|TRBD2|NA
CAWSVGTSGRGAGELFF
TGTGCCTGGAGTGTAGGGACTAGCGGGAGGGGGGCCGGGGAGCTGTTTTTT
>TRBJ1-4|TRBV6-5|NA|NA
CASLGVINEKLFF
TGTGCCAGCCTCGGCGTTATTAATGAAAAACTGTTTTTT
>TRBJ2-2|TRBV7-3|TRBD2|NA
CASSRGGTGELFF
TGTGCCAGCAGCCGGGGAGGGACCGGGGAGCTGTTTTTT
>TRBJ2-7|TRBV28|NA|NA
CASSLLVSGDLYF
TGTGCCAGCAGTTTATTGGTTTCAGGAGATCTGTACTTC
>TRBJ1-5|TRBV27|NA|NA
CASSLGSHQPQHF
TGTGCCAGCTCTCTAGGATCTCATCAGCCCCAGCATTTT
>TRBJ2-1|TRBV6-5|NA|NA
CASRGIRAEYNEQFF
TGTGCCAGCAGAGGAATCCGCGCGGAGTACAATGAGCAGTTCTTC
>TRBJ1-5|TRBV2|NA|NA
CASSGTYSNQPQHF
TGTGCCAGCAGTGGGACTTATAGCAATCAGCCCCAGCATTTT
>TRBJ2-3|TRBV19|NA|once
CASSIVGPTDTQYF
TGTGCCAGTAGTATAGTGGGACCCACAGATACGCAGTATTTT
>TRBJ1-4|TRBV27|NA|NA
CASSSYRVGPNEKLFF
TGTGCCAGCAGTTCTTACAGGGTAGGCCCTAATGAAAAACTGTTTTTT
>TRBJ1-2|TRBV2|NA|NA
CASSESGLIYGYTF
TGTGCCAGCAGTGAATCCGGGCTGATCTATGGCTACACCTTC
>TRBJ1-4|TRBV15|NA|NA
CATSRGGGANEKLFF
TGTGCCACCAGCAGAGGAGGGGGGGCTAATGAAAAACTGTTTTTT
>TRBJ2-3|TRBV2|NA|once
CASSGGLAGSTDTQYF
TGTGCCAGCAGTGGGGGCTTGGCGGGGAGCACAGATACGCAGTATTTT
>TRBJ1-3|TRBV5-6|NA|NA
CASRPQGGRNTIYF
TGTGCCAGCAGACCACAGGGTGGTAGAAACACCATATATTTT
>TRBJ1-1|TRBV29-1|NA|NA
CSVGTLSTEAFF
TGCAGCGTCGGAACCCTCAGCACTGAAGCTTTCTTT
>TRBJ2-3|TRBV7-8|NA|NA
CASIDKRGGSTDTQYF
TGTGCCAGCATCGACAAACGAGGGGGATCCACAGATACGCAGTATTTT
>TRBJ2-1|TRBV29-1|NA|NA
CSVEPGGQDEQFF
TGCAGCGTTGAGCCGGGGGGCCAGGATGAGCAGTTCTTC
>TRBJ1-3|TRBV13|NA|NA
CASSLMGNTIYF
TGTGCCAGCAGCTTAATGGGAAACACCATATATTTT
>TRBJ1-2|TRBV7-9|NA|NA
CASSPDRVGYTF
TGTGCCAGCAGCCCCGATCGGGTAGGCTACACCTTC